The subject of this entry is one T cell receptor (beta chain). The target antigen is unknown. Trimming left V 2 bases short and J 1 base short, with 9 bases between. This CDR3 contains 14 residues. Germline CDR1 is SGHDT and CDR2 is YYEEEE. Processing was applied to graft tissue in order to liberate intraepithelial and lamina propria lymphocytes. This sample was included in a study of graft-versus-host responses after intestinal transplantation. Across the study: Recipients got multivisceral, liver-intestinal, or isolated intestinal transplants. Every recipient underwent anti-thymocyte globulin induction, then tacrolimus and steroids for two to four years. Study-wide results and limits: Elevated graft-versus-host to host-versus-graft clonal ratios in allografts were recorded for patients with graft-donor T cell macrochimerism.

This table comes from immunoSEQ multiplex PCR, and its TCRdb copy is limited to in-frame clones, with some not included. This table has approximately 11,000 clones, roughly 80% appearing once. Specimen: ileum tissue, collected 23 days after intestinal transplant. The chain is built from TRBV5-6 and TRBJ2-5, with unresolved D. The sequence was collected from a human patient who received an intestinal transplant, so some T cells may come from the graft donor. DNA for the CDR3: TGTGCCAGCAGCTTAGGCACACTCCAAGAGACCCAGTACTTC. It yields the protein CASSLGTLQETQYF.